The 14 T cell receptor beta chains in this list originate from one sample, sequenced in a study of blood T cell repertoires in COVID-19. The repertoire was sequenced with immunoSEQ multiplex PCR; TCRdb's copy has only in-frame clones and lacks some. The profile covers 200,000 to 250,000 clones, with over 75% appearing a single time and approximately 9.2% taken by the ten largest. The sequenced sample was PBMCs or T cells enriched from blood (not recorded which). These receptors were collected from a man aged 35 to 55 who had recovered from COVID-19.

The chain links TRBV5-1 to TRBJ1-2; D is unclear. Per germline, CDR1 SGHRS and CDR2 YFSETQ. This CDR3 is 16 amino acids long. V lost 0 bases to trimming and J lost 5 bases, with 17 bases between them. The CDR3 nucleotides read TGCGCCAGCAGCTTGGAAGCTCCCCTTTTCCTTTATGGCTACACCTTC. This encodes CASSLEAPLFLYGYTF.

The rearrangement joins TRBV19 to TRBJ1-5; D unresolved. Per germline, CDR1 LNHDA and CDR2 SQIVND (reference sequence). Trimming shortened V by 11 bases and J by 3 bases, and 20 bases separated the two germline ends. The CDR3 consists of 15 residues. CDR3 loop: CASKEVANYNQPQHF. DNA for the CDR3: TGTGCCTCCAAAGAGGTCGCTAATTACAATCAGCCCCAGCATTTT.

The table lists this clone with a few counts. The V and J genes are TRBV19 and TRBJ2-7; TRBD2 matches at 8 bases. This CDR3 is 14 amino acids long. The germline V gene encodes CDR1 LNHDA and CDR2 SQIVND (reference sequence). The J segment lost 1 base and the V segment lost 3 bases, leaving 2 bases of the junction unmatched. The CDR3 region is CASSMSGRSYEQYF. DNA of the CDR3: TGTGCCAGTAGTATGAGCGGGAGATCCTACGAGCAGTACTTC.

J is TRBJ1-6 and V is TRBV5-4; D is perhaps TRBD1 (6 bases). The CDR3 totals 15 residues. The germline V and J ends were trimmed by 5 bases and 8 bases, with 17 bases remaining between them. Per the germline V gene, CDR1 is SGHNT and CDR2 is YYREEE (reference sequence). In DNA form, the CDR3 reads TGTGCCAGCAGGGATGACGGGACAATCCATTCACCCCTCCACTTT. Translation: CASRDDGTIHSPLHF.

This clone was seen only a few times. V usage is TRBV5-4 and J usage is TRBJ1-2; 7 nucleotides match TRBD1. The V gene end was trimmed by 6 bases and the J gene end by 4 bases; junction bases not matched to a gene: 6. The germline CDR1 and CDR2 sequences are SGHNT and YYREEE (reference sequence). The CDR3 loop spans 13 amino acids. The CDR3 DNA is TGTGCCAGCATCAGGAGGGACAGCTATGGCTACACCTTC. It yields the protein CASIRRDSYGYTF.

The CDR3 loop is CASSQDRLRTGGPTRSGNTIYF. CDR3 in DNA: TGCGCCAGCAGCCAAGATAGGCTCCGGACAGGGGGTCCGACTCGCTCTGGAAACACCATATATTTT. V gene TRBV4-1 combines with J gene TRBJ1-3, with 10 bases lining up with TRBD1. This CDR3 has 22 residues. Trimming took 0 bases from V and 0 from J; bases not matched to a gene: 17. CDR1 and CDR2 from the germline V gene are MGHRA and YSYEKL.

The CDR3 DNA reads as TGTGCCAGCAGCGTAGTGGCCAGGGGCCCGGTGGGCTACACCTTC. It is translated as CASSVVARGPVGYTF. The genes are TRBV9 and TRBJ1-2; TRBD1 is a possible D gene (6 bases). Germline V gene sequence: CDR1 SGDLS, CDR2 YYNGEE. The CDR3 spans 15 residues. The V and J ends lost 0 bases and 8 bases respectively, with 17 bases between them.

The CDR3 sequence: CASSQTDRLQETQYF. CDR3 sequence (DNA): TGTGCCAGCAGTCAGACCGACAGACTTCAAGAGACCCAGTACTTC. The rearrangement uses TRBV2 and TRBJ2-5; maybe TRBD1 (5 bases). From germline, CDR1 is SNHLY and CDR2 FYNNEI. The CDR3 loop spans 15 amino acids. Trimming left V 5 bases short and J 2 bases short, with 15 bases between.

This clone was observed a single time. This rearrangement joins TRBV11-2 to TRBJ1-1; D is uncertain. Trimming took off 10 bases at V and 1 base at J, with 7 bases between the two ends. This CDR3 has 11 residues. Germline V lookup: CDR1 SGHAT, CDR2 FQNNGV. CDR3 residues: CAIGENTEAFF. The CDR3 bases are TGTGCCATCGGGGAGAACACTGAAGCTTTCTTT.

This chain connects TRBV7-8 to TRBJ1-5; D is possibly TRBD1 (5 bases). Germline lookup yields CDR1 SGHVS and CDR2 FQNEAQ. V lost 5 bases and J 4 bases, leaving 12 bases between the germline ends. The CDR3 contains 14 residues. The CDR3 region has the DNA TGTGCCAGCAGCCCTCAGGGATCTAATCAGCCCCAGCATTTT. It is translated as CASSPQGSNQPQHF.

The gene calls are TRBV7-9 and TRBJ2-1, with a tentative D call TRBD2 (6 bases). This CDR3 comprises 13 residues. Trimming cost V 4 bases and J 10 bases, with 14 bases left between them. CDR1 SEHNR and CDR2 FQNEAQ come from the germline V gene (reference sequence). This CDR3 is CASSSLREPEQFF. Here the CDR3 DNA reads TGTGCCAGCAGCTCCCTACGGGAGCCCGAGCAGTTCTTC.

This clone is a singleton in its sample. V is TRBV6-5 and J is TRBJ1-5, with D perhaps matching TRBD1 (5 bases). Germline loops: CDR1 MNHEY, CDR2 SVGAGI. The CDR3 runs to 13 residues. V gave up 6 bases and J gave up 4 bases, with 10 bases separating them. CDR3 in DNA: TGTGCCAGCAGGACAGTTTGGAATCAGCCCCAGCATTTT. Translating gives CASRTVWNQPQHF.

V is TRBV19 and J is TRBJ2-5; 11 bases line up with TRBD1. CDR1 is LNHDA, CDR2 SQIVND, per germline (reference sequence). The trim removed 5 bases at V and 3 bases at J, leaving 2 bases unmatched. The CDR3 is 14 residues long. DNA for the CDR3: TGTGCCAGTAGTCCGGGACAGGGGGAAGAGACCCAGTACTTC. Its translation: CASSPGQGEETQYF.

The CDR3 DNA is TGTGCCAGCAGCTCCTCGGACTCCGGGGGTTCACCCCTCCACTTT. This sequence encodes CASSSSDSGGSPLHF. The V call is TRBV11-2, the J call TRBJ1-6, with D possibly being TRBD1 (5 bases). Trimming removed 4 bases at V and 9 bases at J, with 16 bases between. From germline, CDR1 is SGHAT and CDR2 FQNNGV. There are 15 residues in the CDR3.